This T cell receptor (beta chain) originates from a study of T cells in Graves' hyperthyroidism and ophthalmopathy. Study information: Staff took peripheral blood when the initial diagnosis was made, before any treatment began.

Using RNA transcripts as the source, TCR beta CDR3 regions were amplified. First-round RT-PCR targeting the TCR CDR3 was performed with the HTBI primer set. One entry per CDR3 protein results from TCRdb running MiXCR on the multiplex PCR reads. Seen here are 600,000 to 650,000 distinct CDR3 sequences, 20% to 25% observed once, and the top ten hold 34%. CDR1 and CDR2 (germline): SEHNR, FQNEAQ (reference sequence). V dropped 8 bases and J dropped 5 bases, with 9 bases sitting between them. This CDR3 region has 11 residues. The chain carries TRBV7-9 and TRBJ2-5, with D possibly being TRBD1 (6 bases). The receptor comes from a man between 25 and 39 years old with Graves' ophthalmopathy. The sample comprised blood. The CDR3 loop is CASLGAETQYF. CDR3 DNA sequence: TGTGCCAGCCTGGGGGCGGAGACCCAGTACTTC.